Each of the 19 T cell receptor beta chains below was sequenced from the same sample in a study of shared clonotypes between healthy human individuals. The protocol was immunoSEQ multiplex PCR, while the TCRdb copy is restricted to in-frame clones and leaves out a portion. The sample includes under 1,900,000 clones, around 98.5% of them seen just once. Sample: naive CD4+ T cells sorted from blood. The subset: CD45RA+ positively selected. Every receptor here comes from a man aged 30-40 years in good health.

The rearrangement uses TRBV15 and TRBJ2-7, with 8 bases lining up with TRBD1. V trimming: 0 bases; J trimming: 7 bases; junction bases outside the gene matches: 14. The CDR3 runs 17 residues. CDR1 is LNHNV and CDR2 is YYDKDF in the germline V gene (reference sequence). The CDR3 region has the DNA TGTGCCACCAGCAGAGATCCGTACGCGAACAGGGGGAGTGAGCAGTACTTC. Protein: CATSRDPYANRGSEQYF.

This chain joins TRBV5-4 and TRBJ1-5; no firm D call. The V end lost 6 bases, the J end lost 4 bases, and 14 bases lay between the germline ends. This CDR3 comprises 14 residues. Germline V gene lookup returns CDR1 SGHNT and CDR2 YYREEE (reference sequence). The CDR3 loop is CASTLPECNQPQHF. The CDR3 DNA reads as TGTGCCAGCACCCTTCCTGAATGTAATCAGCCCCAGCATTTT.

The chain couples TRBV25-1 to TRBJ1-4; D ambiguous. The CDR3 loop spans 14 amino acids. Germline CDR1 and CDR2: MGHDK and SYGVNS. The V end was cut by 4 bases, the J end by 0 bases, with 6 bases between. This CDR3 is CASSGESTNEKLFF. CDR3 sequence (DNA): TGTGCCAGCAGTGGAGAATCAACTAATGAAAAACTGTTTTTT.

The V and J genes are TRBV18 and TRBJ2-3; 12 bases are a match to TRBD2. V shed 0 bases, J shed 1 base, and the junction held 8 bases outside the gene matches. Germline CDR1 reads KGHSH; CDR2 reads LQKENI. The CDR3 consists of 19 residues. This chain's CDR3 is CASSPPRLAGVRRTDTQYF. CDR3 bases: TGTGCCAGCTCACCACCCCGACTAGCGGGAGTTCGACGCACAGATACGCAGTATTTT. The full variable domain, its missing parts supplied by reference TRBV18 and TRBJ2-3, is NAGVMQNPRHLVRRRGQEARLRCSPMKGHSHVYWYRQLPEEGLKFMVYLQKENIIDESGMPKERFSAEFPKEGPSILRIQQVVRGDSAAYFCASSPPRLAGVRRTDTQYFGPGTRLTVL.

This clone was seen once. The V and J genes are TRBV28 and TRBJ2-5; 12 nucleotides match TRBD1. The trim removed 3 bases at V and 5 bases at J, leaving 10 bases unmatched. CDR1 is MDHEN and CDR2 is SYDVKM in the germline V gene. The CDR3 runs 17 residues. The CDR3 coding sequence is TGTGCCAGCAGTTTGTTGACCGGGACAGGGGGCGGGGAGACCCAGTACTTC. Its translation is CASSLLTGTGGGETQYF. Complete variable domain (other parts from reference TRBV28 and TRBJ2-5): DVKVTQSSRYLVKRTGEKVFLECVQDMDHENMFWYRQDPGLGLRLIYFSYDVKMKEKGDIPEGYSVSREKKERFSLILESASTNQTSMYLCASSLLTGTGGGETQYFGPGTRLLVL.

The chain joins TRBV9 to TRBJ1-1; 7 positions agree with TRBD1. The germline CDR1 and CDR2 sequences are SGDLS and YYNGEE. The CDR3 contains 15 residues. The V segment lost 0 bases and the J segment 11 bases; nucleotides outside the gene matches: 13. CDR3 amino acids: CASSVVDRDSVEAFF. The CDR3 DNA reads as TGTGCCAGCAGCGTAGTAGACAGGGACTCTGTTGAGGCTTTCTTT.

The chain joins TRBV6-6 to TRBJ1-3; D is undetermined. The germline V gene has CDR1 MNHNY and CDR2 SVGAGI (reference sequence). V lost 0 bases and J 1 base, leaving 10 bases between the germline ends. The CDR3 loop spans 16 amino acids. In DNA form, the CDR3 reads TGTGCCAGCAGTTACTCGATGGATTGGTCTGGAAACACCATATATTTT. Translated: CASSYSMDWSGNTIYF.

This chain joins TRBV2 and TRBJ1-1; D uncertain. This CDR3 contains 12 residues. Trimming removed 8 bases from V and 1 base from J, with 8 bases in between. Germline-derived CDR1 and CDR2 are SNHLY and FYNNEI. This CDR3 is CASYVANTEAFF. Here the CDR3 DNA reads TGTGCCAGCTACGTTGCGAACACTGAAGCTTTCTTT.

The rearrangement uses TRBV9 and TRBJ2-7, with D possibly being TRBD2 (5 bases). Germline CDR1 SGDLS, CDR2 YYNGEE. V gave up 3 bases and J gave up 1 base, with 11 bases separating them. This CDR3 is built from 14 residues. This CDR3 reads CASSAGVPSYEQYF. The CDR3 nucleotides read TGTGCCAGCAGCGCCGGGGTCCCATCCTACGAGCAGTACTTC.

The genes are TRBV9 and TRBJ2-1; tentative D call: TRBD2 (6 bases). V lost 4 bases, J lost 7 bases, and 18 bases lay in between. The V gene's germline CDR1 is SGDLS and CDR2 YYNGEE. CDR3 length: 15 residues. The chain's CDR3 is CASSYGGTLLNEQFF. The CDR3 region has the DNA TGTGCCAGCAGCTATGGGGGGACGTTACTGAATGAGCAGTTCTTC.

The gene calls are TRBV5-1 and TRBJ2-1, with 10 bases matching TRBD2. Per germline, CDR1 SGHRS and CDR2 YFSETQ. The CDR3 is 16 amino acids. Unmatched junction bases numbered 8, after V lost 1 base and J lost 7 bases. Here the CDR3 reads CASSLIGLAGENEQFF. In DNA, the CDR3 is TGCGCCAGCAGCTTGATCGGTCTAGCGGGAGAAAATGAGCAGTTCTTC.

The chain recombines TRBV30 with TRBJ2-6, with TRBD1 as a possible D gene (6 bases). This CDR3 is 14 amino acids long. Trimming removed 5 bases from V and 4 bases from J, with 12 bases in between. Germline loops: CDR1 GTSNPN, CDR2 SVGIG (reference sequence). CDR3 in DNA: TGTGCCTGGGCCAGGGGAGAGGGGGCCAACGTCCTGACTTTC. Translation: CAWARGEGANVLTF.

The DNA of the CDR3 is TGTGCCAGCAGCCCCAGGGTAAGCTCCTACGAGCAGTACTTC. It is translated as CASSPRVSSYEQYF. The gene calls are TRBV14 and TRBJ2-7; tentatively, D is TRBD1 (5 bases). This CDR3 region has 14 residues. Per the germline V gene, CDR1 is SGHDN and CDR2 is FVKESK. V was shortened by 4 bases and J by 0 bases, with 10 bases between the two germline ends.

The rearrangement joins TRBV7-2 to TRBJ2-1; D is unresolved. Deletions cut 5 bases from V and 2 bases from J, with 19 bases between. The germline CDR1 and CDR2 sequences are SGHTA and FQGNSA. This CDR3 is 17 amino acids long. CDR3 residues: CASSPDPGGFPYNEQFF. Here the CDR3 DNA reads TGTGCCAGCAGCCCGGACCCCGGCGGTTTCCCCTACAATGAGCAGTTCTTC.

This chain connects TRBV30 to TRBJ2-5; D remains ambiguous. The DNA end favors TRBJ2-7, so the J call may be wrong. In germline, CDR1 is GTSNPN, CDR2 SVGIG (reference sequence). The CDR3 extends over 12 amino acids. This CDR3 reads CAWSIVTYEQYF. CDR3 nucleotide sequence: TGTGCCTGGAGTATAGTCACCTACGAGCAGTACTTC.

This chain joins TRBV2 and TRBJ2-7; perhaps TRBD2 as D (6 bases). V lost 6 bases, J lost 4 bases, and 13 bases lay in between. From germline, CDR1 is SNHLY and CDR2 FYNNEI. The CDR3 has 13 amino acids. In nucleotides, the CDR3 is TGTGCCAGCAGGGGTACTAGCTCGTACGAGCAGTACTTC. This encodes CASRGTSSYEQYF.

This clone was found once. V is TRBV27 and J is TRBJ1-1; TRBD1 might be the D (5 bases). Trimming took 6 bases from V and 0 from J, leaving 14 bases between them. CDR1 and CDR2 from the germline V gene are MNHEY and SMNVEV (reference sequence). CDR3 length equals 15 residues. In DNA, the CDR3 is TGTGCCAGCAGCAACCAGGGTAGAATGAACACTGAAGCTTTCTTT. It codes for CASSNQGRMNTEAFF.

The chain recombines TRBV28 with TRBJ2-2, with no clear D. CDR1 is MDHEN, CDR2 SYDVKM, per germline. V lost 9 bases and J lost 7, with 12 bases in between. The CDR3 is 12 residues long. The CDR3 reads CASRDVVGELFF. The CDR3 nucleotides read TGTGCCAGTCGTGACGTTGTCGGGGAGCTGTTTTTT.

J is TRBJ1-1 and V is TRBV15, with D hard to call. The CDR3 is made up of 14 amino acids. Per germline, CDR1 LNHNV and CDR2 YYDKDF (reference sequence). With 0 bases removed from V and 1 base from J, the gap between germline ends came to 6 bases. The DNA for the CDR3 is TGTGCCACCAGCAGAGAGGCGACGAACACTGAAGCTTTCTTT. Translating gives CATSREATNTEAFF.